The 3 T cell receptor beta chains presented below share a single source sample, sequenced in a study of blood T cell repertoires in COVID-19. Using immunoSEQ multiplex PCR, the repertoire was profiled, and TCRdb retains in-frame clones only, with some absent. This table holds approximately 340,000 clones, approximately 91% found once. The sequenced material came from PBMCs or T cells enriched from blood (not recorded which). The receptors stem from a woman between 40 and 55 years old who had been exposed to COVID-19.

This chain links TRBV3-1 (or the pseudogene TRBV3-2) with TRBJ1-1; D possibly corresponds to TRBD1 (5 bases). CDR3 length: 15 residues. With 1 base removed from V and 4 bases from J, the gap between germline ends came to 13 bases. Germline V gives CDR1 LGHDT, CDR2 YNNKEL (reference sequence). This CDR3 reads CASSQGFGGGTEAFF. The CDR3 coding sequence is TGTGCCAGCAGCCAAGGATTCGGGGGGGGCACTGAAGCTTTCTTT.

A single count supports this clone. The gene calls are TRBV30 and TRBJ2-5; 7 positions match TRBD2. In germline, CDR1 is GTSNPN, CDR2 SVGIG (reference sequence). Trimming removed 0 bases from V and 4 bases from J; junction bases left unmatched: 5. This CDR3 comprises 14 residues. The CDR3 is CAWSVRGSRETQYF. The CDR3 DNA follows: TGTGCCTGGAGTGTACGCGGGAGCCGAGAGACCCAGTACTTC. The full variable domain, rest sourced from reference TRBV30 and TRBJ2-5, is SQTIHQWPATLVQPVGSPLSLECTVEGTSNPNLYWYRQAAGRGLQLLFYSVGIGQISSEVPQNLSASRPQDRQFILSSKKLLLSDSGFYLCAWSVRGSRETQYFGPGTRLLVL.

Regarding this clone: The same CDR3 also results from other DNA sequences found in this sample. The chain couples TRBV5-1 to TRBJ2-2, with no clear D. Germline CDR1 reads SGHRS; CDR2 reads YFSETQ. Trimming removed 1 base from V and 5 bases from J, with 6 bases in between. The CDR3 covers 13 residues. This CDR3 reads CASSLRSTGELFF. The CDR3 region has the DNA TGCGCCAGCAGCTTGCGGAGTACCGGGGAGCTGTTTTTT.